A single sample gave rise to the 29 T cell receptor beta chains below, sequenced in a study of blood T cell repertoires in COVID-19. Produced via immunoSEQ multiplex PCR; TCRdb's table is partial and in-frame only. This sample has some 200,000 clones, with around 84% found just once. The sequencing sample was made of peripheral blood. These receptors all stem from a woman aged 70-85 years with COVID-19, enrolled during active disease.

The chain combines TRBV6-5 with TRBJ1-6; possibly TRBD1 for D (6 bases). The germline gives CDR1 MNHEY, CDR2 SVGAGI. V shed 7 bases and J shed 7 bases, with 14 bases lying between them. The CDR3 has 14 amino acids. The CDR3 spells CASTPDRSNSPLHF. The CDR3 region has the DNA TGTGCCAGCACCCCCGACAGGTCGAATTCACCCCTCCACTTT.

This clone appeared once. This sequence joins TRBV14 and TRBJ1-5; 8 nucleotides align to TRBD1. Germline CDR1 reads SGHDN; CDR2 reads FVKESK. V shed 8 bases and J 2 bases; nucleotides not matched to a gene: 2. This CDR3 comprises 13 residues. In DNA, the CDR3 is TGTGCCAGCCCGGGACAGGGCAATCAGCCCCAGCATTTT. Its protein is CASPGQGNQPQHF.

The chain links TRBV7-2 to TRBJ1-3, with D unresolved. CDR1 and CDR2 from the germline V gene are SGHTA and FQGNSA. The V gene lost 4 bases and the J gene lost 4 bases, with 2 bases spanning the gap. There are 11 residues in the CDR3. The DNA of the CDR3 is TGTGCCAGCAGCTCAGGAAACACCATATATTTT. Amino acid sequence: CASSSGNTIYF.

The CDR3 nucleotides are TGTGCCATCAGTGAAGGGAGTTCACCCCTCCACTTT. Protein product: CAISEGSSPLHF. The genes are TRBV10-3 and TRBJ1-6; D is unresolved. The V gene's germline CDR1 is ENHRY and CDR2 SYGVKD. This CDR3 has 12 amino acids. V was trimmed by 3 bases and J by 9 bases, leaving 6 bases between them.

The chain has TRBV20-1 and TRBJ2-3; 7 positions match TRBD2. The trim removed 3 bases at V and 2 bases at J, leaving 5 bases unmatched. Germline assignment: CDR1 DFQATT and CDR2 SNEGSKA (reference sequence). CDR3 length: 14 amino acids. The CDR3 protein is CSASGGGDTDTQYF. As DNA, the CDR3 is TGCAGTGCTAGTGGGGGAGGGGACACAGATACGCAGTATTTT.

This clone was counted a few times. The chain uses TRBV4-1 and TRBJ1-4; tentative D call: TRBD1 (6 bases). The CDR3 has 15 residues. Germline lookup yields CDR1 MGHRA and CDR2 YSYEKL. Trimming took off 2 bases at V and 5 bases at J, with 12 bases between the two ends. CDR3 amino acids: CASSQLGQKNEKLFF. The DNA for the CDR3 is TGCGCCAGCAGCCAACTCGGACAGAAAAATGAAAAACTGTTTTTT.

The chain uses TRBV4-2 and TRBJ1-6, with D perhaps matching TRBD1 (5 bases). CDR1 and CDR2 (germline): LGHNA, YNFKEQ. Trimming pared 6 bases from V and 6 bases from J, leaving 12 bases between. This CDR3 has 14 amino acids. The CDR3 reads CASRVGRGNSPLHF. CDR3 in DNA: TGTGCCAGCAGGGTGGGAAGGGGTAATTCACCCCTCCACTTT.

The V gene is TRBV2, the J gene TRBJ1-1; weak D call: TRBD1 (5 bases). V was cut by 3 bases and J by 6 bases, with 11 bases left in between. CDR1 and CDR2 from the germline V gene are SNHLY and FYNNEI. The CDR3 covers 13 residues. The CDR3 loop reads CASSDGEGAEAFF. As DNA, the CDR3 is TGTGCCAGCAGTGATGGGGAAGGGGCTGAAGCTTTCTTT.

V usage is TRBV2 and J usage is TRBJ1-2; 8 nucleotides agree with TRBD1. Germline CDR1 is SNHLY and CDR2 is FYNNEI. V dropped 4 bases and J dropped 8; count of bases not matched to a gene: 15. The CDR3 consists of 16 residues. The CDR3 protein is CASSAGTGVQWRGYTF. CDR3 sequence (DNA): TGTGCCAGCAGTGCCGGGACAGGTGTACAGTGGCGAGGCTACACCTTC. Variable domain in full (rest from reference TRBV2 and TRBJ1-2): EPEVTQTPSHQVTQMGQEVILRCVPISNHLYFYWYRQILGQKVEFLVSFYNNEISEKSEIFDDQFSVERPDGSNFTLKIRSTKLEDSAMYFCASSAGTGVQWRGYTFGSGTRLTVV.

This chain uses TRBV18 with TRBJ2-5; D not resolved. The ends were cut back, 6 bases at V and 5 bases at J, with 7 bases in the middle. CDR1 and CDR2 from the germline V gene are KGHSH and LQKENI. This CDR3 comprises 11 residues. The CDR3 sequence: CASSSRETQYF. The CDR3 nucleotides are TGTGCCAGCTCGTCGAGGGAGACCCAGTACTTC.

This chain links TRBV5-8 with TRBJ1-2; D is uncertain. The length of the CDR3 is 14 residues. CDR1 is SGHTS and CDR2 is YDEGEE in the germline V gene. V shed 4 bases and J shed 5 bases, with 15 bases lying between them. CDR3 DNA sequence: TGTGCCAGCAGCACGAGGGCAGATAGTTATGGCTACACCTTC. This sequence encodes CASSTRADSYGYTF.

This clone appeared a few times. The CDR3 spells CASSTLSNQPQHF. The CDR3, as DNA: TGTGCCAGTAGTACTCTAAGCAATCAGCCCCAGCATTTT. This rearrangement joins TRBV19 to TRBJ1-5; no definite D call. The germline V gene has CDR1 LNHDA and CDR2 SQIVND (reference sequence). Between the trimmed V and J ends, which lost 4 bases and 1 base, there was a span of 5 bases. This CDR3 is 13 amino acids long.

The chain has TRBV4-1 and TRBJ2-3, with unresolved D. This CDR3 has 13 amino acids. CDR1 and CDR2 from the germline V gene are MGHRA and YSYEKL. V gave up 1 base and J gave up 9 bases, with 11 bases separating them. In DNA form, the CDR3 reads TGCGCCAGCAGCCAAGTAAAAGGAGAAACGCAGTATTTT. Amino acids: CASSQVKGETQYF.

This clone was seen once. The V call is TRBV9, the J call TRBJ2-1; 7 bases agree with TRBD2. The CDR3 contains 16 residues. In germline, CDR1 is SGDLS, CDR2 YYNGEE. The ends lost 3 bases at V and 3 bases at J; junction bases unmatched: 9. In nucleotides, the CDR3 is TGTGCCAGCAGCGCATGGGAGGCGGGGGTCTACAATGAGCAGTTCTTC. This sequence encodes CASSAWEAGVYNEQFF.

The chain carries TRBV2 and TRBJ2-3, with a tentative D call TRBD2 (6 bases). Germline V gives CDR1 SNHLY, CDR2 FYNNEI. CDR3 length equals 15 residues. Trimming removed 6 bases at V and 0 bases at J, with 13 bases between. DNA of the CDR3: TGTGCCAGCAGAGCCGGGACTTATAGCACAGATACGCAGTATTTT. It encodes CASRAGTYSTDTQYF. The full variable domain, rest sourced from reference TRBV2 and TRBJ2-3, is EPEVTQTPSHQVTQMGQEVILRCVPISNHLYFYWYRQILGQKVEFLVSFYNNEISEKSEIFDDQFSVERPDGSNFTLKIRSTKLEDSAMYFCASRAGTYSTDTQYFGPGTRLTVL.

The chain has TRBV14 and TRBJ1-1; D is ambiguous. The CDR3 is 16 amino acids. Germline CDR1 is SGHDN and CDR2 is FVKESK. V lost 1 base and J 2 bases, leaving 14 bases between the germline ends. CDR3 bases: TGTGCCAGCAGCCAAGGATTTGTCAGTTTCAACACTGAAGCTTTCTTT. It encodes CASSQGFVSFNTEAFF.

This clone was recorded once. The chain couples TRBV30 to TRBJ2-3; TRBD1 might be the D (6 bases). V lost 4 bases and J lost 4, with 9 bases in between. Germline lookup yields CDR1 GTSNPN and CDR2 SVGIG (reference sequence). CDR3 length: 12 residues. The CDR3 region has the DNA TGTGCCTGGACCACAGGGTCAGATACGCAGTATTTT. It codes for CAWTTGSDTQYF.

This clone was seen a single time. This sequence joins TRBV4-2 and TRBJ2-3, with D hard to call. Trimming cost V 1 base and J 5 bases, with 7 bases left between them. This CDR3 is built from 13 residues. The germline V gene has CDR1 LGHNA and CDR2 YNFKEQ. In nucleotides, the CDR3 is TGTGCCAGCAGCCAAGCCCCCCTAGATACGCAGTATTTT. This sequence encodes CASSQAPLDTQYF.

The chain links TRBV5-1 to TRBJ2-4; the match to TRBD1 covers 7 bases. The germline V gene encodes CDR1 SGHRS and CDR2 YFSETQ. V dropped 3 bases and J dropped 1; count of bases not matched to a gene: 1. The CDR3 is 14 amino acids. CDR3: CASSSDRAKNIQYF. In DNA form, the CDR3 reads TGCGCCAGCAGCTCGGACAGGGCCAAAAACATTCAGTACTTC.

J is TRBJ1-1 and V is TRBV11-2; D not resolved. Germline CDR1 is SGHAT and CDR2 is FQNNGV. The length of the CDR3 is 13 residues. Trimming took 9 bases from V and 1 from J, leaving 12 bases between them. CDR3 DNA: TGTGCCAGTAGACTTGCCCCGAACACTGAAGCTTTCTTT. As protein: CASRLAPNTEAFF.

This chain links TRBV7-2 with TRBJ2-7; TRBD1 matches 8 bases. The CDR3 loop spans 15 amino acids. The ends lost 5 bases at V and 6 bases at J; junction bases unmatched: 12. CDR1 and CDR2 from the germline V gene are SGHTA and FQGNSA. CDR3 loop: CASSASVRTGLEQYF. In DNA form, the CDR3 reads TGTGCCAGCAGCGCATCCGTCCGGACAGGGCTCGAGCAGTACTTC.

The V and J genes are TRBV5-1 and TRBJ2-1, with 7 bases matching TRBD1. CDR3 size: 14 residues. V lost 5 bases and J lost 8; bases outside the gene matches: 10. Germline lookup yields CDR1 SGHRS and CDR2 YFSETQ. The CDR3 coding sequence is TGCGCCAGCAGAGGGGGCATTTATTCGGATGAGCAGTTCTTC. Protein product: CASRGGIYSDEQFF.

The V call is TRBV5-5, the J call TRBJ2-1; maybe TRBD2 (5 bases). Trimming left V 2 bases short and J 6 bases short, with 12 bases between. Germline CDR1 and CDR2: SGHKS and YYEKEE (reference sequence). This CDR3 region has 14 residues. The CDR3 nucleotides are TGTGCCAGCAGCTTCCCTGCCCGGGGCAATGAGCAGTTCTTC. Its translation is CASSFPARGNEQFF.

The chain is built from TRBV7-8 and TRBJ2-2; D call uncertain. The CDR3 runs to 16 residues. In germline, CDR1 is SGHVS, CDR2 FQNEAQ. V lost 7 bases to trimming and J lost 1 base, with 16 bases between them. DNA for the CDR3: TGTGCCAGCACCCATATTGGCCTTATGAACACCGGGGAGCTGTTTTTT. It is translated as CASTHIGLMNTGELFF.

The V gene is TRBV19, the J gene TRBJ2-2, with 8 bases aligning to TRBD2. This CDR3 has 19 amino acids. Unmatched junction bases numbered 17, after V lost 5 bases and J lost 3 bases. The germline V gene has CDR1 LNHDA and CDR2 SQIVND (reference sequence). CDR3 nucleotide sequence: TGTGCCAGTAGTCCCCGAGTGTTGAGCGGGGGCCGGTACACCGGGGAGCTGTTTTTT. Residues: CASSPRVLSGGRYTGELFF.

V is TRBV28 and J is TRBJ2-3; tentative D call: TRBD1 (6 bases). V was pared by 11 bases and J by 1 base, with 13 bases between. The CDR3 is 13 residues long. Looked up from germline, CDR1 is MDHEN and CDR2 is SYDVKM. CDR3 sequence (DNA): TGTGCCTTCTCGGGACACCGCACAGATACGCAGTATTTT. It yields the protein CAFSGHRTDTQYF. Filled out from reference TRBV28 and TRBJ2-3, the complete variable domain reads DVKVTQSSRYLVKRTGEKVFLECVQDMDHENMFWYRQDPGLGLRLIYFSYDVKMKEKGDIPEGYSVSREKKERFSLILESASTNQTSMYLCAFSGHRTDTQYFGPGTRLTVL.

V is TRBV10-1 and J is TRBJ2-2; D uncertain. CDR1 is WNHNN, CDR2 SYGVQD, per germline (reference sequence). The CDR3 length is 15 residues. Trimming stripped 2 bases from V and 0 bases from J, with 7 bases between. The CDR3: CASSEQAANTGELFF. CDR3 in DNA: TGCGCCAGCAGTGAGCAGGCAGCGAACACCGGGGAGCTGTTTTTT.

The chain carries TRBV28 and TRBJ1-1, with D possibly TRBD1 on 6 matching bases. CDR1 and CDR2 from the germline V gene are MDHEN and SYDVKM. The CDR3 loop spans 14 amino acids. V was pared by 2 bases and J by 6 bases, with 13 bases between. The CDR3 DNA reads TGTGCCAGCAGTTTAGGACAGCTGGGGGCTGAAGCTTTCTTT. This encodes CASSLGQLGAEAFF.

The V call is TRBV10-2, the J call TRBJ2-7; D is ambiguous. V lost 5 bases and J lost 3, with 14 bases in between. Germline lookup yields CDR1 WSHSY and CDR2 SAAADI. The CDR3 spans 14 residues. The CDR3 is CASSSPSRFYEQYV. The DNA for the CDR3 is TGCGCCAGCAGTTCGCCCTCCCGGTTCTACGAGCAGTACGTC.